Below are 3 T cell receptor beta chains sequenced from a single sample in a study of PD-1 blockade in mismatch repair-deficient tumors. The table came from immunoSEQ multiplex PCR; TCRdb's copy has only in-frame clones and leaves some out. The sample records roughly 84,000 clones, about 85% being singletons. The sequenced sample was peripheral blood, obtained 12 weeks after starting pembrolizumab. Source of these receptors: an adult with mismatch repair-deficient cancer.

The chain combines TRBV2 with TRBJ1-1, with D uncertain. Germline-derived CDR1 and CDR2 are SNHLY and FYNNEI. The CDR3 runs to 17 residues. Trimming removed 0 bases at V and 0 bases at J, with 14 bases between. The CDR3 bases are TGTGCCAGCAGTGAAGCGTTCCAGAATCCTATGAACACTGAAGCTTTCTTT. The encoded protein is CASSEAFQNPMNTEAFF.

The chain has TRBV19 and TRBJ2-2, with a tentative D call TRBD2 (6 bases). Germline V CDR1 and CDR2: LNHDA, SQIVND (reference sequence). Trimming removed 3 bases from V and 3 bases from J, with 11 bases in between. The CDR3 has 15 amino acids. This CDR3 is CASSIVGGDTGELFF. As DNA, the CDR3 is TGTGCCAGTAGTATCGTCGGGGGAGACACCGGGGAGCTGTTTTTT.

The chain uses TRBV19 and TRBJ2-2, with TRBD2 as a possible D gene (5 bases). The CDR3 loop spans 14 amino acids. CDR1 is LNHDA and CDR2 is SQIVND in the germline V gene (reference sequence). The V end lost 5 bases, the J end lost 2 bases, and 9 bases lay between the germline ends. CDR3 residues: CASSSRANTGELFF. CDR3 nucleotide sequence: TGTGCCAGTAGTTCGCGGGCTAACACCGGGGAGCTGTTTTTT.